This T cell receptor (beta chain) derives from a study of coeliac disease. Study-level background: Refractory coeliac disease type I meant no gluten-free diet response for over 12 months. General study findings and limits: Few TRB amino acid sequences were shared between samples; most were unique. Known gliadin-specific TRB sequences: about 55% of the 18 coeliac samples, only 1 of 6 controls.

Remarks on this clone: Its specificity is unknown.

One frozen 500,000-cell aliquot per fraction was sequenced. Trimming shortened V by 4 bases and J by 4 bases, and 15 bases separated the two germline ends. Germline V gives CDR1 SEHNR, CDR2 FQNEAQ (reference sequence). There are 15 residues in the CDR3. Clones were sequenced by immunoSEQ multiplex PCR, and TCRdb holds only the in-frame ones, with some missing. The sample has 6,000 to 8,000 clones, roughly 69% seen once; the top ten hold about 6%. The receptor comes from a man aged 30 to 39 with celiac disease. The chain employs TRBV7-9 and TRBJ2-3; D remains ambiguous. The source material was lamina propria lymphocytes from the gut. CDR3 region: CASSYGLVNADTQYF. CDR3 nucleotide sequence: TGTGCCAGCAGCTACGGTCTCGTAAACGCAGATACGCAGTATTTT.